The 8 T cell receptor beta chains below all came from one sample that was sequenced in a study of T cell repertoires in cytomegalovirus infection. One entry per CDR3 protein, called by TCRdb with MiXCR from the reads. Here the sample spans more than 350,000 distinct CDR3 sequences, roughly a third being singletons. Sequencing input: PBMCs. The receptors stem from a human donor in good health (CMV status not recorded). Some clones in this sample may be carry-over from other donors' samples.

This clonotype has more than one count but fewer than ten. The rearrangement joins TRBV18 to TRBJ1-3; possible D gene TRBD1, 6 bases. Germline V lookup: CDR1 KGHSH, CDR2 LQKENI. The CDR3 covers 16 residues. V shed 0 bases and J shed 0 bases, with 9 bases lying between them. DNA of the CDR3: TGTGCCAGCTCACCACCCACAGGGTCCTCTGGAAACACCATATATTTT. This gives the protein CASSPPTGSSGNTIYF. Combining the CDR3 with reference TRBV18 and TRBJ1-3 gives the whole variable domain NAGVMQNPRHLVRRRGQEARLRCSPMKGHSHVYWYRQLPEEGLKFMVYLQKENIIDESGMPKERFSAEFPKEGPSILRIQQVVRGDSAAYFCASSPPTGSSGNTIYFGEGSWLTVV.

In this sample, this clonotype turned up once. Germline is not matched at one junction end, which may reflect a read error. The rearrangement joins TRBV28 to TRBJ2-7; D possibly corresponds to TRBD2 (7 bases). The CDR3 has 15 amino acids. The germline V gene has CDR1 MDHEN and CDR2 SYDVKM. The CDR3 region is CASSLFQGTTYQQYF. The CDR3 coding sequence is TGTGCCAGCAGTTTATTCCAGGGGACTACCTACCAGCAGTACTTC.

V usage is TRBV19 and J usage is TRBJ1-3, with D perhaps TRBD1 (6 bases). Per the germline V gene, CDR1 is LNHDA and CDR2 is SQIVND (reference sequence). The germline V and J ends were trimmed by 4 bases and 0 bases, with 10 bases remaining between them. CDR3 length equals 15 residues. The CDR3 nucleotides read TGTGCCAGTAGTAAGGACAGTGGCTCTGGAAACACCATATATTTT. Translating it yields CASSKDSGSGNTIYF.

The table lists this clonotype with a few counts. J is TRBJ2-1 and V is TRBV24-1; D not certain. The ends were cut back, 1 base at V and 0 bases at J, with 9 bases in the middle. The germline gives CDR1 KGHDR, CDR2 SFDVKD. This CDR3 comprises 16 residues. Written as DNA, the CDR3 is TGTGCCACCAGTGATTTAGGGAAGGGCTCCTACAATGAGCAGTTCTTC. Protein sequence: CATSDLGKGSYNEQFF.

This clonotype was picked up many times. The chain is built from TRBV7-2 and TRBJ1-4, with D unclear. This CDR3 has 15 amino acids. CDR1 and CDR2 (germline): SGHTA, FQGNSA. V was clipped by 2 bases and J by 0 bases, with 7 bases between them. The CDR3 sequence is CASSLTVATNEKLFF. In nucleotides, the CDR3 is TGTGCCAGCAGCTTAACCGTTGCAACTAATGAAAAACTGTTTTTT.

The chain carries TRBV20-1 and TRBJ1-1; D is unclear. This CDR3 is 11 amino acids long. Trimming took off 2 bases at V and 4 bases at J, with 5 bases between the two ends. Germline V gene sequence: CDR1 DFQATT, CDR2 SNEGSKA (reference sequence). CDR3: CSARIITEAFF. The CDR3 DNA is TGCAGTGCTAGAATTATCACTGAAGCTTTCTTT.

The chain links TRBV19 to TRBJ2-1, with D possibly TRBD2 on 5 matching bases. The V end lost 6 bases, the J end lost 9 bases, and 15 bases lay between the germline ends. This CDR3 comprises 13 residues. Germline-derived CDR1 and CDR2 are LNHDA and SQIVND (reference sequence). DNA of the CDR3: TGTGCCAGTAGGGGTAGTGCGAGCGGTGAGCAGTTCTTC. Translation gives CASRGSASGEQFF. The whole variable domain, remainder taken from reference TRBV19 and TRBJ2-1, is DGGITQSPKYLFRKEGQNVTLSCEQNLNHDAMYWYRQDPGQGLRLIYYSQIVNDFQKGDIAEGYSVSREKKESFPLTVTSAQKNPTAFYLCASRGSASGEQFFGPGTRLTVL.

This clonotype was picked up a small number of times. This chain uses TRBV12-3 or TRBV12-4 with TRBJ2-4, with unresolved D. The CDR3 runs 12 residues. The V gene lost 3 bases and the J gene lost 7 bases, with 7 bases spanning the gap. The CDR3: CASSFGGNIQYF. The CDR3 bases are TGTGCCAGCAGTTTCGGTGGGAACATTCAGTACTTC.